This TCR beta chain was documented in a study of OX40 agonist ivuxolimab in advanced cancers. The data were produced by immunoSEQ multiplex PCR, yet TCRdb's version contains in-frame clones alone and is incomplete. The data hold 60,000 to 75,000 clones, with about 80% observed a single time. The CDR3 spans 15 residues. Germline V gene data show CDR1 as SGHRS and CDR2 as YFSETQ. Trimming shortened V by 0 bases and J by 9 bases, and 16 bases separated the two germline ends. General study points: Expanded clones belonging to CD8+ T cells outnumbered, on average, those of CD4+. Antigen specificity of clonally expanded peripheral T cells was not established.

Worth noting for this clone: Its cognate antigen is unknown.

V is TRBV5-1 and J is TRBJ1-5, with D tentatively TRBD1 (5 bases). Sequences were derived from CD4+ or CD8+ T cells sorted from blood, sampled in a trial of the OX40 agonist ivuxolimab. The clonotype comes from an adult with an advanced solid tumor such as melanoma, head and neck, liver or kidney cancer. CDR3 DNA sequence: TGCGCCAGCAGCTTGGATTCCGGGGGTCTCTGGCCCCAGCATTTT. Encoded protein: CASSLDSGGLWPQHF. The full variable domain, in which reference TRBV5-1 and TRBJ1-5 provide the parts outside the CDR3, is KAGVTQTPRYLIKTRGQQVTLSCSPISGHRSVSWYQQTPGQGLQFLFEYFSETQRNKGNFPGRFSGRQFSNSRSEMNVSTLELGDSALYLCASSLDSGGLWPQHFGDGTRLSIL.